The next 20 T cell receptor beta chains were all read from a single sample in a study of blood T cell repertoires in COVID-19. Assay: immunoSEQ multiplex PCR; the TCRdb copy retains only in-frame clones and omits some. The sample comprises roughly 100,000 clones, roughly nine tenths of which are singletons, and just over 3% rests with the top ten. Material: peripheral blood. These receptors originate from a man in his fifties in a cohort sampled during active COVID-19.

This chain uses TRBV5-6 with TRBJ2-7; TRBD2 matches 8 bases. The CDR3 runs 14 residues. Germline values: CDR1 SGHDT, CDR2 YYEEEE. The V gene end was trimmed by 6 bases and the J gene end by 7 bases; junction bases not matched to a gene: 12. CDR3 residues: CASTRDGGAREQYF. CDR3 nucleotide sequence: TGTGCCAGCACCCGGGACGGGGGGGCCCGGGAGCAGTACTTC.

The rearrangement uses TRBV5-4 and TRBJ1-3; 7 bases are a match to TRBD1. The CDR3 contains 17 residues. The junction had 9 bases not matched to a gene; V was cut back by 3 bases and J by 0 bases. Germline CDR1 SGHNT, CDR2 YYREEE (reference sequence). CDR3: CASSSEKGANSGNTIYF. The CDR3 DNA reads TGTGCCAGCAGCTCCGAGAAGGGGGCGAACTCTGGAAACACCATATATTTT.

The sample holds one count of this clone. The V and J genes are TRBV7-2 and TRBJ2-1; TRBD2 agrees at 8 bases. The CDR3 has 14 residues. The V and J ends lost 4 bases and 13 bases, in that order; junction bases with no gene match: 12. CDR1 is SGHTA, CDR2 FQGNSA, per germline. For the CDR3, the DNA is TGTGCCAGCAGCTCTTCCCTGGGAGGGACTAGTCAGTTCTTC. Translated: CASSSSLGGTSQFF. The variable domain in full, completed from reference TRBV7-2 and TRBJ2-1, reads GAGVSQSPSNKVTEKGKDVELRCDPISGHTALYWYRQSLGQGLEFLIYFQGNSAPDKSGLPSDRFSAERTGGSVSTLTIQRTQQEDSAVYLCASSSSLGGTSQFFGPGTRLTVL.

As to this clone: Other DNA sequences within the sample encode an identical CDR3. The rearrangement uses TRBV7-9 and TRBJ2-5; possibly TRBD2 for D (5 bases). The germline CDR1 and CDR2 sequences are SEHNR and FQNEAQ (reference sequence). The ends were cut back, 5 bases at V and 3 bases at J, with 7 bases in the middle. The CDR3 length is 12 residues. The CDR3 DNA is TGTGCCAGCAGCCCCGGGGAAGAGACCCAGTACTTC. Translating gives CASSPGEETQYF.

This sequence joins TRBV3-1 (or the pseudogene TRBV3-2) and TRBJ1-2, with 8 bases lining up with TRBD1. Germline assignment: CDR1 LGHDT and CDR2 YNNKEL (reference sequence). The CDR3 loop spans 14 amino acids. V lost 4 bases to trimming and J lost 7 bases; unmatched junction nucleotides: 8. The CDR3 spells CASSRDRGPSGYTF. The CDR3 bases are TGTGCCAGCAGCCGCGACAGGGGTCCTTCTGGCTACACCTTC.

The chain couples TRBV10-2 to TRBJ2-1, with 8 bases that match TRBD2. Trimming at V came to 8 bases and at J to 9 bases, leaving 12 bases not matched to a gene. Germline CDR1 reads WSHSY; CDR2 reads SAAADI. The CDR3 is 14 amino acids. CDR3 DNA sequence: TGCGCCAGCGTCCCTGTAGCGGGGAAGGGTGAGCAGTTCTTC. This gives the protein CASVPVAGKGEQFF.

The CDR3 here is CASSRLAGGLSNEQFF. DNA for the CDR3: TGTGCCAGCAGTAGACTAGCGGGGGGCCTCTCCAATGAGCAGTTCTTC. V usage is TRBV9 and J usage is TRBJ2-1; 13 bases map to TRBD2. Trimming cost V 5 bases and J 6 bases; bases outside gene matches: 8. This CDR3 has 16 residues. Germline V lookup: CDR1 SGDLS, CDR2 YYNGEE.

This chain uses TRBV5-1 with TRBJ1-1, with a tentative D call TRBD1 (5 bases). Germline CDR1 reads SGHRS; CDR2 reads YFSETQ. This CDR3 has 14 amino acids. V was pared by 0 bases and J by 11 bases, with 17 bases between. In DNA, the CDR3 is TGCGCCAGCAGCTTGGTTTCAGGGCGTCTTTGGGCTTTCTTT. Its translation is CASSLVSGRLWAFF.

The chain employs TRBV5-1 and TRBJ2-5; D is possibly TRBD2 (6 bases). CDR3 length: 15 amino acids. Trimming took off 6 bases at V and 0 bases at J, with 15 bases between the two ends. Germline V gene data show CDR1 as SGHRS and CDR2 as YFSETQ. Here the CDR3 DNA reads TGCGCCAGCACCTGGGGGGACCGAGACCAAGAGACCCAGTACTTC. Amino acid sequence: CASTWGDRDQETQYF.

This rearrangement joins TRBV2 to TRBJ2-5, with 7 bases identical to TRBD1. This CDR3 is built from 14 residues. With V trimmed by 5 bases and J by 6 bases, 9 bases remained unmatched. The V gene's germline CDR1 is SNHLY and CDR2 FYNNEI. CDR3 DNA: TGTGCCAGCAGTCCCCGGACAGGCACGAAGACCCAGTACTTC. The encoded protein is CASSPRTGTKTQYF.

The chain uses TRBV11-2 and TRBJ2-3; 12 bases agree with TRBD1. The CDR3 is 15 amino acids. The germline V gene has CDR1 SGHAT and CDR2 FQNNGV. V shed 5 bases, J shed 4 bases, and the junction held 4 bases outside the gene matches. CDR3 in DNA: TGTGCCAGCAGCCCCGGGACAGGGGGCGCAGATACGCAGTATTTT. Translating gives CASSPGTGGADTQYF. The full variable domain, its missing parts supplied by reference TRBV11-2 and TRBJ2-3, is EAGVAQSPRYKIIEKRQSVAFWCNPISGHATLYWYQQILGQGPKLLIQFQNNGVVDDSQLPKDRFSAERLKGVDSTLKIQPAKLEDSAVYLCASSPGTGGADTQYFGPGTRLTVL.

V is TRBV11-3 and J is TRBJ1-3; 7 bases agree with TRBD1. The V segment lost 5 bases and the J segment 4 bases; nucleotides outside the gene matches: 8. This CDR3 is 15 amino acids long. CDR1 is SGHNT and CDR2 is YENEEA in the germline V gene. The chain's CDR3 is CASSPQTGSGNTIYF. CDR3 in DNA: TGTGCCAGCAGCCCGCAGACAGGGAGCGGAAACACCATATATTTT.

The table lists this clone with a few counts. The rearrangement uses TRBV3-1 (or the pseudogene TRBV3-2) and TRBJ1-5; D is unclear. The CDR3 is 15 residues long. The V end lost 2 bases, the J end lost 0 bases, and 8 bases lay between the germline ends. Looked up from germline, CDR1 is LGHDT and CDR2 is YNNKEL (reference sequence). CDR3 region: CASSQFEGSNQPQHF. The CDR3, as DNA: TGTGCCAGCAGCCAATTCGAGGGTAGCAATCAGCCCCAGCATTTT.

The chain recombines TRBV27 with TRBJ1-2; maybe TRBD1 (6 bases). V was clipped by 3 bases and J by 4 bases, with 9 bases between them. The CDR3 spans 13 residues. The germline V gene has CDR1 MNHEY and CDR2 SMNVEV (reference sequence). Here the CDR3 reads CASSFGQRYGYTF. Here the CDR3 DNA reads TGTGCCAGCAGTTTTGGACAGCGCTATGGCTACACCTTC.

The chain is built from TRBV3-1 (or the pseudogene TRBV3-2) and TRBJ1-4, with unresolved D. CDR1 and CDR2 (germline): LGHDT, YNNKEL (reference sequence). Trimming removed 0 bases at V and 8 bases at J, with 13 bases between. This CDR3 is 15 amino acids long. The CDR3 region is CASSQEAGNEEKLFF. DNA for the CDR3: TGTGCCAGCAGCCAAGAGGCGGGGAACGAAGAAAAACTGTTTTTT.

This sequence joins TRBV7-9 and TRBJ1-2; weak D call: TRBD1 (6 bases). From germline, CDR1 is SEHNR and CDR2 FQNEAQ (reference sequence). V was shortened by 3 bases and J by 2 bases, with 10 bases between the two germline ends. This CDR3 comprises 14 residues. DNA for the CDR3: TGTGCCAGCAGCTTGACCACAGGGAACTATGGCTACACCTTC. Protein sequence: CASSLTTGNYGYTF.

This chain links TRBV12-5 with TRBJ1-1; D remains ambiguous. The length of the CDR3 is 13 residues. The V end lost 1 base, the J end lost 1 base, and 4 bases lay between the germline ends. The germline gives CDR1 LGHNT, CDR2 FRNRAP. The CDR3 coding sequence is TGTGCTAGTGGTTTGGCACAGAACACTGAAGCTTTCTTT. Translating it yields CASGLAQNTEAFF.

The V and J genes are TRBV2 and TRBJ2-3, with 13 bases fitting TRBD2. Germline assignment: CDR1 SNHLY and CDR2 FYNNEI. V shed 6 bases and J 4 bases; nucleotides not matched to a gene: 4. The CDR3 contains 15 residues. CDR3 nucleotides: TGTGCCAGCAGACTAGCGGGGGGGCGTTCAGATACGCAGTATTTT. Residues: CASRLAGGRSDTQYF.

The chain combines TRBV9 with TRBJ1-2; a weak D match, TRBD1 (6 bases). Germline V CDR1 and CDR2: SGDLS, YYNGEE. Deletions cut 7 bases from V and 4 bases from J, with 20 bases between. The CDR3 is made up of 15 amino acids. The CDR3 DNA follows: TGTGCCAGCGCCCCTGCGGGGGGCCTTGGCTATGGCTACACCTTC. Encoded protein: CASAPAGGLGYGYTF.

V is TRBV5-1 and J is TRBJ2-1; TRBD2 matches 10 bases. Germline V CDR1 and CDR2: SGHRS, YFSETQ. V shed 1 base and J 9 bases; nucleotides not matched to a gene: 7. The length of the CDR3 is 15 residues. CDR3 sequence (DNA): TGCGCCAGCAGCTTGAGCGGGGGGGCCTACGGTGAGCAGTTCTTC. This sequence encodes CASSLSGGAYGEQFF.